This T cell receptor (beta chain) was found in a study of T cell responses to AZD1222 COVID-19 vaccine. Assay: immunoSEQ multiplex PCR; the TCRdb copy retains only in-frame clones and omits some. The sample includes more than 150,000 clones, less than 95% of them seen just once. This CDR3 comprises 11 residues. Looked up from germline, CDR1 is MDHEN and CDR2 is SYDVKM. Trimming pared 2 bases from V and 10 bases from J, leaving 3 bases between. This receptor was obtained from an adult in good health. This sequence joins TRBV28 and TRBJ1-6, with D uncertain. The sequencing here drew on peripheral blood, taken on day 0 of AZD1222 vaccination. CDR3 coding DNA: TGTGCCAGCAGTTTAGGGTCACCCCTCCACTTT. Its translation is CASSLGSPLHF.